Following are 15 T cell receptor beta chains from one sample sequenced in a study of blood T cell repertoires in COVID-19. Sequencing used immunoSEQ multiplex PCR; TCRdb keeps in-frame clones, though not all of them. The sample consists of approximately 200,000 clones, 85% of them appearing once. What was sequenced was PBMCs or T cells enriched from blood (not recorded which). Source of these receptors: a man aged 35 to 55 who had recovered from COVID-19.

The rearrangement joins TRBV3-1 (or the pseudogene TRBV3-2) to TRBJ2-7; TRBD2 matches at 13 bases. Per the germline V gene, CDR1 is LGHDT and CDR2 is YNNKEL (reference sequence). This CDR3 spans 15 amino acids. J lost 5 bases, V lost 1 base, and 2 bases had no gene match. The CDR3 protein is CASSQGLAGGDEQYF. The CDR3 nucleotides read TGTGCCAGCAGCCAAGGACTAGCGGGAGGAGACGAGCAGTACTTC.

The gene calls are TRBV18 and TRBJ1-2, with 10 bases aligning to TRBD1. Per the germline V gene, CDR1 is KGHSH and CDR2 is LQKENI. The CDR3 is made up of 16 amino acids. The V gene end was trimmed by 2 bases and the J gene end by 5 bases; junction bases not matched to a gene: 8. Written as DNA, the CDR3 is TGTGCCAGCTCACCAAGGGACAGGGGAGAACCTTATGGCTACACCTTC. It is translated as CASSPRDRGEPYGYTF.

The count of this clone is one. The rearrangement uses TRBV30 and TRBJ1-6; D is perhaps TRBD1 (6 bases). This CDR3 spans 15 amino acids. Between the trimmed V and J ends, which lost 3 bases and 7 bases, there was a span of 16 bases. Germline values: CDR1 GTSNPN, CDR2 SVGIG (reference sequence). CDR3 DNA: TGTGCCTGGAGGAGTCCGGACAGCCGGAATTCACCCCTCCACTTT. It is translated as CAWRSPDSRNSPLHF. Complete variable domain (other parts from reference TRBV30 and TRBJ1-6): SQTIHQWPATLVQPVGSPLSLECTVEGTSNPNLYWYRQAAGRGLQLLFYSVGIGQISSEVPQNLSASRPQDRQFILSSKKLLLSDSGFYLCAWRSPDSRNSPLHFGNGTRLTVT.

This rearrangement joins TRBV6-6 to TRBJ2-7; perhaps TRBD2 as D (5 bases). Trimming cost V 5 bases and J 1 base, with 15 bases left between them. CDR3 size: 15 residues. The germline CDR1 and CDR2 sequences are MNHNY and SVGAGI (reference sequence). CDR3 in DNA: TGTGCCAGCAGTCTATATTCGGGAAATTCCTACGAGCAGTACTTC. This encodes CASSLYSGNSYEQYF.

CDR3: CASGWSPGRPSTDTQYF. In DNA, the CDR3 is TGTGCTAGTGGTTGGAGCCCAGGGCGACCTAGCACAGATACGCAGTATTTT. The chain couples TRBV12-5 to TRBJ2-3; weak D call: TRBD1 (5 bases). Trimming left V 4 bases short and J 0 bases short, with 17 bases between. The CDR3 consists of 17 residues. Germline lookup yields CDR1 LGHNT and CDR2 FRNRAP.

This chain connects TRBV19 to TRBJ1-1; a weak D match, TRBD1 (5 bases). Trimming shortened V by 1 base and J by 3 bases, and 12 bases separated the two germline ends. The CDR3 contains 15 residues. CDR1 LNHDA and CDR2 SQIVND come from the germline V gene (reference sequence). The CDR3 bases are TGTGCCAGTAGTATAGGTCAGGGAATGGACACTGAAGCTTTCTTT. The encoded protein is CASSIGQGMDTEAFF.

The V gene is TRBV19, the J gene TRBJ1-1, with 7 bases matching TRBD1. This CDR3 has 14 residues. The V gene's germline CDR1 is LNHDA and CDR2 SQIVND (reference sequence). Losses at the gene ends were 6 bases for V and 1 base for J; bases not matched to a gene: 5. CDR3 sequence (DNA): TGTGCCAGTAGCGCGGACAGGACGAACACTGAAGCTTTCTTT. This sequence encodes CASSADRTNTEAFF. Based on the CDR3 plus reference TRBV19 and TRBJ1-1, the full variable domain is DGGITQSPKYLFRKEGQNVTLSCEQNLNHDAMYWYRQDPGQGLRLIYYSQIVNDFQKGDIAEGYSVSREKKESFPLTVTSAQKNPTAFYLCASSADRTNTEAFFGQGTRLTVV.

This clone turned up a few times. The genes are TRBV12-3 or TRBV12-4 and TRBJ2-7; D is unclear. This CDR3 contains 13 residues. V lost 5 bases and J lost 5, with 13 bases in between. CDR3 region: CASSRLLPDEQYF. The CDR3 DNA follows: TGTGCCAGCAGTAGACTCTTACCGGACGAGCAGTACTTC.

The rearrangement uses TRBV5-1 and TRBJ2-1; D ambiguous. There are 14 residues in the CDR3. Germline V gene sequence: CDR1 SGHRS, CDR2 YFSETQ. Trimming cost V 0 bases and J 5 bases, with 9 bases left between them. In nucleotides, the CDR3 is TGCGCCAGCAGCTTGGGTACAGTTGACAATGAGCAGTTCTTC. This encodes CASSLGTVDNEQFF.

The DNA for the CDR3 is TGTGCCAGCAGTTACCCCCTCTGGAGAATTAGCAATCAGCCCCAGCATTTT. Amino acid sequence: CASSYPLWRISNQPQHF. The gene calls are TRBV6-2 or TRBV6-3 and TRBJ1-5; D remains unclear. The CDR3 has 17 amino acids. V was clipped by 2 bases and J by 0 bases, with 14 bases between them. Germline CDR1 is MNHEY and CDR2 is SVGEGT.

V usage is TRBV18 and J usage is TRBJ2-2; TRBD2 matches 7 bases. The V segment lost 3 bases and the J segment 9 bases; nucleotides outside the gene matches: 13. The CDR3 covers 16 residues. CDR1 and CDR2 from the germline V gene are KGHSH and LQKENI. In DNA form, the CDR3 reads TGTGCCAGCTCACCTGACTTGGGAGCGGGGCCTCGGGAGCTGTTTTTT. It is translated as CASSPDLGAGPRELFF.

V is TRBV28 and J is TRBJ2-7; a possible D gene is TRBD1 (6 bases). V lost 7 bases and J 6 bases, leaving 16 bases between the germline ends. Germline CDR1 reads MDHEN; CDR2 reads SYDVKM. The CDR3 contains 13 residues. The CDR3 region is CASTLPQGAEQYF. The CDR3 nucleotides are TGTGCCAGCACCCTCCCACAGGGTGCCGAGCAGTACTTC. The variable domain in full, with the rest retrieved from reference TRBV28 and TRBJ2-7, is DVKVTQSSRYLVKRTGEKVFLECVQDMDHENMFWYRQDPGLGLRLIYFSYDVKMKEKGDIPEGYSVSREKKERFSLILESASTNQTSMYLCASTLPQGAEQYFGPGTRLTVT.

The chain combines TRBV10-3 with TRBJ1-1, with D possibly TRBD1 on 5 matching bases. CDR3 length: 13 residues. V lost 7 bases and J 6 bases, leaving 15 bases between the germline ends. Germline V gene data show CDR1 as ENHRY and CDR2 as SYGVKD. The CDR3 loop reads CAITPGYGSEAFF. DNA of the CDR3: TGTGCCATCACCCCAGGGTACGGCTCTGAAGCTTTCTTT.

The gene calls are TRBV9 and TRBJ1-2, with D possibly TRBD1 on 6 matching bases. The CDR3 spans 16 residues. Germline V gene lookup returns CDR1 SGDLS and CDR2 YYNGEE. Trimming stripped 1 base from V and 1 base from J, with 14 bases between. CDR3 coding DNA: TGTGCCAGCAGCGTATCTACAGGGACCCGTAACTATGGCTACACCTTC. Protein product: CASSVSTGTRNYGYTF.

This chain uses TRBV29-1 with TRBJ2-7; TRBD2 matches 10 bases. The CDR3 is 14 residues long. Germline V gene sequence: CDR1 SQVTM, CDR2 ANQGSEA. The V and J ends lost 5 bases and 7 bases, in that order; junction bases with no gene match: 11. In DNA form, the CDR3 reads TGCAGCGTTACCCCAGCGGGAGGGCCTCATGAGCAGTACTTC. Its translation: CSVTPAGGPHEQYF.